One sample yielded the 10 T cell receptor beta chains listed below, sequenced in a study of blood T cell repertoires in COVID-19. Using immunoSEQ multiplex PCR, the repertoire was profiled, and TCRdb retains in-frame clones only, with some absent. The sample includes some 240,000 clones, 80% to 90% of them seen just once. Source material: PBMCs or T cells enriched from blood (not recorded which). These receptors were obtained from a woman aged 35 to 49 who had been exposed to COVID-19.

Concerning this clone itself: Other DNA sequences in this sample translate to the same CDR3. The chain recombines TRBV3-1 (or the pseudogene TRBV3-2) with TRBJ2-3; 12 nucleotides agree with TRBD2. CDR1 and CDR2 (germline): LGHDT, YNNKEL (reference sequence). This CDR3 is built from 18 residues. Losses at the gene ends were 1 base for V and 6 bases for J; bases not matched to a gene: 11. The CDR3 protein is CASSQADSSGGARDTQYF. CDR3 in DNA: TGTGCCAGCAGCCAAGCGGATTCTAGCGGGGGGGCACGGGATACGCAGTATTTT.

The chain uses TRBV6-2 or TRBV6-3 and TRBJ2-1; D is possibly TRBD1 (5 bases). Between the trimmed V and J ends, which lost 0 bases and 6 bases, there was a span of 9 bases. The germline V gene encodes CDR1 MNHEY and CDR2 SVGEGT. The CDR3 spans 14 residues. Written as DNA, the CDR3 is TGTGCCAGCAGTTACTCTGGCACAGGCAATGAGCAGTTCTTC. This encodes CASSYSGTGNEQFF.

This sequence joins TRBV7-9 and TRBJ2-7, with TRBD2 matching 8 bases. V shed 6 bases, J shed 5 bases, and the junction held 6 bases outside the gene matches. CDR1 is SEHNR and CDR2 is FQNEAQ in the germline V gene (reference sequence). The CDR3 has 13 residues. Written as DNA, the CDR3 is TGTGCCAGCAGTTTTAGCGGGGCAGACGAGCAGTACTTC. Protein: CASSFSGADEQYF.

The CDR3 nucleotides are TGTGCCAGCAGCCGAGGCCCCCTCGAGCTGCAGTTCTTC. It encodes CASSRGPLELQFF. The chain uses TRBV7-3 and TRBJ2-1; D call uncertain. The V end lost 5 bases, the J end lost 12 bases, and 17 bases lay between the germline ends. Germline V CDR1 and CDR2: SGHTA, FQGTGA. This CDR3 is built from 13 residues.

This chain joins TRBV21-1 and TRBJ2-5; the DNA was not compared with TRBD1, the D call given in the table. TRBV21-1 is tagged as a pseudogene. This CDR3 spans 16 amino acids. CDR3 region: CASPSSLQGARETQYF. The CDR3 DNA is TGTGCCAGCCCTTCATCCTTACAGGGGGCGCGAGAGACCCAGTACTTC.

This chain links TRBV5-5 with TRBJ2-7; 10 nucleotides agree with TRBD2. Germline CDR1 is SGHKS and CDR2 is YYEKEE (reference sequence). The CDR3 extends over 18 amino acids. The V segment lost 0 bases and the J segment 0 bases; nucleotides outside the gene matches: 9. In nucleotides, the CDR3 is TGTGCCAGCAGCTTGGCTCCTAGCGGGGGCCACAGCTCCTACGAGCAGTACTTC. This gives the protein CASSLAPSGGHSSYEQYF.

The chain combines TRBV3-1 (or the pseudogene TRBV3-2) with TRBJ2-1, with TRBD1 matching over 9 bases. Germline CDR1 and CDR2: LGHDT and YNNKEL (reference sequence). J was trimmed by 9 bases and V by 2 bases; bases with no gene match: 5. This CDR3 spans 14 amino acids. Here the CDR3 reads CASSQPGTGPEQFF. CDR3 nucleotide sequence: TGTGCCAGCAGCCAACCCGGGACAGGGCCTGAGCAGTTCTTC.

A few counts support this clone. The V gene is TRBV28, the J gene TRBJ2-1; the match to TRBD1 covers 11 bases. V was clipped by 6 bases and J by 10 bases; unmatched bases: 5. Germline V gene lookup returns CDR1 MDHEN and CDR2 SYDVKM. The CDR3 length is 13 residues. The CDR3 DNA is TGTGCCAGCAGGGGGGACAGGGGGAGGGAGCAGTTCTTC. Amino acids: CASRGDRGREQFF.

This sequence joins TRBV25-1 and TRBJ1-2; a possible D gene is TRBD1 (5 bases). Germline V gives CDR1 MGHDK, CDR2 SYGVNS. This CDR3 is built from 15 residues. Trimming removed 1 base from V and 2 bases from J, with 11 bases in between. This CDR3 is CASSEWGGANYGYTF. In DNA form, the CDR3 reads TGTGCCAGCAGTGAATGGGGGGGAGCGAACTATGGCTACACCTTC.

This clone was seen just once. The rearrangement links TRBV2 to TRBJ2-2; 8 bases line up with TRBD1. J gave up 0 bases and V 6 bases, and 6 bases lay outside the gene matches. CDR3 length: 16 amino acids. Germline CDR1 reads SNHLY; CDR2 reads FYNNEI. The DNA of the CDR3 is TGTGCCAGCAGGGTGGACAGGGCTACGAACACCGGGGAGCTGTTTTTT. Protein sequence: CASRVDRATNTGELFF.